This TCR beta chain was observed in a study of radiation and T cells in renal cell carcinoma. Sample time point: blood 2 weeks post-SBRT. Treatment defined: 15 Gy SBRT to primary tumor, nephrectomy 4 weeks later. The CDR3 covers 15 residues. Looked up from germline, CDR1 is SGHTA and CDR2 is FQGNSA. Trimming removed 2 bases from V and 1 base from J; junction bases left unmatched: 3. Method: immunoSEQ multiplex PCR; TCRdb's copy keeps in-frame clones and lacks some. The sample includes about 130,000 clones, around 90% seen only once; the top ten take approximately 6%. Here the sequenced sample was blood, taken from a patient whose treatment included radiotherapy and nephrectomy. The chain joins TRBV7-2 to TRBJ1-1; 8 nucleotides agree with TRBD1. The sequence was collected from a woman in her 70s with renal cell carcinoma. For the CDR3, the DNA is TGTGCCAGCAGCTTACAGGGGGCGGGGAACACTGAAGCTTTCTTT. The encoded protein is CASSLQGAGNTEAFF.